Each of the 26 T cell receptor beta chains below was sequenced from the same sample in a study of T-cell memory formation after mild COVID-19. TCRdb independently ran MiXCR on the 5' RACE reads; one entry per CDR3 protein. The sample lists about 620,000 distinct CDR3 sequences, more than 15% occurring once. The sample taken for sequencing was PBMCs or a T cell subset sorted from them (not recorded which). The receptors come from an adult woman who had mild COVID-19 (a few samples of this study predate the infection). Cell type and time point are not known.

The genes are TRBV20-1 and TRBJ1-5; 7 nucleotides line up with TRBD1. Germline-derived CDR1 and CDR2 are DFQATT and SNEGSKA (reference sequence). V dropped 2 bases and J dropped 4; count of bases not matched to a gene: 5. The CDR3 runs 14 residues. The CDR3 loop reads CSARTGAGNQPQHF. As DNA, the CDR3 is TGCAGTGCTAGAACAGGGGCAGGGAATCAGCCCCAGCATTTT.

This clonotype was observed a few times. The rearrangement uses TRBV7-8 and TRBJ2-7; D gene unclear. V was shortened by 8 bases and J by 3 bases, with 14 bases between the two germline ends. This CDR3 has 13 residues. CDR1 is SGHVS, CDR2 FQNEAQ, per germline. CDR3 sequence reads: CASGESEIYEQYF. CDR3 coding DNA: TGTGCCAGCGGGGAAAGTGAGATCTACGAGCAGTACTTC.

The rearrangement links TRBV30 to TRBJ2-1; tentatively, D is TRBD2 (5 bases). The CDR3 is 12 amino acids. With 1 base removed from V and 5 bases from J, the gap between germline ends came to 6 bases. CDR1 and CDR2 from the germline V gene are GTSNPN and SVGIG (reference sequence). This CDR3 reads CAWSASHNEQFF. The CDR3 DNA reads TGTGCCTGGAGTGCTAGCCACAATGAGCAGTTCTTC.

V and J are TRBV27 and TRBJ2-1, with 9 bases matching TRBD2. Germline loops: CDR1 MNHEY, CDR2 SMNVEV (reference sequence). V trimming: 5 bases; J trimming: 15 bases; junction bases outside the gene matches: 17. The CDR3 runs 15 residues. The CDR3 here is CASSAFETSGPRRFF. The CDR3 DNA sequence: TGTGCCAGCAGTGCCTTTGAGACTAGCGGTCCTAGACGGTTCTTC.

A few counts support this clonotype. J is TRBJ2-3 and V is TRBV19, with a tentative D call TRBD2 (6 bases). CDR1 LNHDA and CDR2 SQIVND come from the germline V gene (reference sequence). Trimming removed 6 bases at V and 2 bases at J, with 12 bases between. The CDR3 sequence is 14 residues long. The CDR3: CASRVSGYTDTQYF. The CDR3 bases are TGTGCCAGTAGGGTTAGCGGATACACAGATACGCAGTATTTT. The complete variable domain, with remaining parts taken from reference TRBV19 and TRBJ2-3, reads DGGITQSPKYLFRKEGQNVTLSCEQNLNHDAMYWYRQDPGQGLRLIYYSQIVNDFQKGDIAEGYSVSREKKESFPLTVTSAQKNPTAFYLCASRVSGYTDTQYFGPGTRLTVL.

This clonotype came up once. The chain is built from TRBV12-3 or TRBV12-4 and TRBJ2-7; the D gene is possibly TRBD2 (6 bases). CDR3 length: 14 amino acids. Trimming cost V 6 bases and J 1 base, with 13 bases left between them. In DNA, the CDR3 is TGTGCCAGCAGACCATTCGGGAGTTCCTACGAGCAGTACTTC. Protein: CASRPFGSSYEQYF.

The chain joins TRBV6-1 to TRBJ2-6, with D possibly TRBD1 on 6 matching bases. From germline, CDR1 is MNHNS and CDR2 SASEGT. CDR3 length: 13 residues. V was cut by 6 bases and J by 4 bases, with 7 bases left in between. CDR3 protein: CASRGTGANVLTF. The CDR3 DNA follows: TGTGCCAGCAGGGGGACAGGGGCCAACGTCCTGACTTTC.

This clonotype was counted only a few times. V and J are TRBV9 and TRBJ2-7; TRBD1 matches 9 bases. Trimming took 2 bases from V and 5 from J; bases not matched to a gene: 8. This CDR3 contains 15 residues. The V gene's germline CDR1 is SGDLS and CDR2 YYNGEE. This CDR3 is CASSVRGGQGNEQYF. DNA of the CDR3: TGTGCCAGCAGCGTCCGTGGGGGACAGGGAAACGAGCAGTACTTC.

The gene calls are TRBV7-9 and TRBJ2-3, with TRBD2 matching 15 bases. The germline CDR1 and CDR2 sequences are SEHNR and FQNEAQ (reference sequence). This CDR3 comprises 18 residues. J lost 6 bases, V lost 4 bases, and 11 bases had no gene match. CDR3 residues: CASSSYMGLAGGQDTQYF. The CDR3 DNA sequence: TGTGCCAGCAGCTCTTATATGGGACTAGCGGGGGGCCAGGATACGCAGTATTTT.

This clonotype was seen a few times. The CDR3 DNA reads as TGTGCCAGCAGCCGTAGAAATGCTTTTCTAGCGGGCCTCGGCCACAATGAGCAGTTCTTC. It translates to CASSRRNAFLAGLGHNEQFF. The chain is built from TRBV7-9 and TRBJ2-1, with 8 positions matching TRBD2. CDR3 length equals 20 residues. Trimming removed 5 bases from V and 5 bases from J; junction bases left unmatched: 23. Germline loops: CDR1 SEHNR, CDR2 FQNEAQ (reference sequence).

This clonotype appeared a few times. The rearrangement links TRBV4-3 to TRBJ2-7; tentative D call: TRBD2 (6 bases). CDR3 length equals 14 residues. Germline lookup yields CDR1 LGHNA and CDR2 YSLEER. The V end lost 0 bases, the J end lost 7 bases, and 13 bases lay between the germline ends. CDR3 in DNA: TGCGCCAGCAGCCAAGATTTGGGGCTAGCGGAGCAGTACTTC. Amino acid sequence: CASSQDLGLAEQYF.

This clonotype was seen only a few times. The chain is built from TRBV7-9 and TRBJ2-1; weak D call: TRBD2 (6 bases). V was clipped by 5 bases and J by 2 bases, with 19 bases between them. The CDR3 loop spans 17 amino acids. From germline, CDR1 is SEHNR and CDR2 FQNEAQ (reference sequence). This chain's CDR3 is CASSLSGPIWPYNEQFF. DNA for the CDR3: TGTGCCAGCAGCCTTAGCGGACCCATCTGGCCCTACAATGAGCAGTTCTTC.

This clonotype occurred a few times. The rearrangement uses TRBV24-1 and TRBJ2-7, with TRBD1 as a possible D gene (6 bases). Germline loops: CDR1 KGHDR, CDR2 SFDVKD. V was trimmed by 2 bases and J by 9 bases, leaving 16 bases between them. The CDR3 consists of 14 residues. CDR3 residues: CATSDSLWAGVQYF. DNA for the CDR3: TGTGCCACCAGTGATTCCCTTTGGGCAGGGGTGCAGTACTTC.

This clonotype was seen a handful of times. This chain links TRBV20-1 with TRBJ1-3; D ambiguous. The CDR3 runs to 18 residues. Germline CDR1 is DFQATT and CDR2 is SNEGSKA (reference sequence). V was trimmed by 2 bases and J by 0 bases, leaving 20 bases between them. The CDR3 loop reads CSARPMGLGSVSGNTIYF. The DNA of the CDR3 is TGCAGTGCTAGACCTATGGGTCTGGGGTCCGTCTCTGGAAACACCATATATTTT.

V gene TRBV10-3 combines with J gene TRBJ2-1; TRBD2 matches at 8 bases. The CDR3 is made up of 16 amino acids. Germline CDR1 and CDR2: ENHRY and SYGVKD. The V and J ends lost 4 bases and 5 bases, in that order; junction bases with no gene match: 10. DNA for the CDR3: TGTGCCATCAGTGTCGCTGACGGGAGGGCCGACAATGAGCAGTTCTTC. Translating it yields CAISVADGRADNEQFF.

This clonotype occurred a few times. V and J are TRBV6-1 and TRBJ2-1; D is uncertain. CDR3 size: 14 residues. CDR1 is MNHNS, CDR2 SASEGT, per germline. The V end lost 3 bases, the J end lost 4 bases, and 10 bases lay between the germline ends. The CDR3 nucleotides are TGTGCCAGCAGTGAGTCCGCTGATTACAATGAGCAGTTCTTC. It is translated as CASSESADYNEQFF.

The chain has TRBV7-9 and TRBJ2-7, with D possibly matching TRBD1 (6 bases). This CDR3 is 14 amino acids long. The V end was cut by 3 bases, the J end by 2 bases, with 11 bases between. Germline CDR1 is SEHNR and CDR2 is FQNEAQ (reference sequence). The CDR3 here is CASSFPDRPYEQYF. CDR3 nucleotide sequence: TGTGCCAGCAGCTTCCCGGACAGACCCTACGAGCAGTACTTC.

This clonotype was seen a handful of times. The chain couples TRBV15 to TRBJ2-5; 9 bases map to TRBD2. Trimming removed 5 bases from V and 5 bases from J; junction bases left unmatched: 9. This CDR3 has 15 residues. CDR1 and CDR2 (germline): LNHNV, YYDKDF (reference sequence). The CDR3 protein is CATSVSGGLEETQYF. The CDR3 DNA reads TGTGCCACCAGCGTAAGCGGGGGGCTGGAGGAGACCCAGTACTTC.

This clonotype came up many times. This chain joins TRBV20-1 and TRBJ2-1, with D unresolved. Germline CDR1 reads DFQATT; CDR2 reads SNEGSKA (reference sequence). The germline V and J ends were trimmed by 3 bases and 8 bases, with 5 bases remaining between them. The CDR3 runs to 10 residues. CDR3 sequence (DNA): TGCAGTGCTAGTTCCGATGAGCAGTTCTTC. Protein: CSASSDEQFF.

The CDR3 here is CASSYDPYGVRTEAFF. The CDR3 coding sequence is TGTGCCAGCAGTTACGACCCTTACGGGGTCAGGACTGAAGCTTTCTTT. This sequence joins TRBV6-2 or TRBV6-3 and TRBJ1-1; no firm D call. This CDR3 has 16 residues. V shed 2 bases and J shed 5 bases, with 18 bases lying between them. Germline V gene lookup returns CDR1 MNHEY and CDR2 SVGEGT.

This clonotype was seen a handful of times. The chain has TRBV6-2 or TRBV6-3 and TRBJ2-7; a possible D gene is TRBD1 (5 bases). Trimming removed 6 bases from V and 0 bases from J, with 6 bases in between. From germline, CDR1 is MNHEY and CDR2 SVGEGT. This CDR3 spans 12 amino acids. This chain's CDR3 is CASRQDSYEQYF. CDR3 DNA sequence: TGTGCCAGCAGACAGGACTCCTACGAGCAGTACTTC.

This rearrangement joins TRBV20-1 to TRBJ1-5; D is ambiguous. The CDR3 is 14 residues long. V shed 0 bases and J shed 1 base, with 7 bases lying between them. CDR1 and CDR2 from the germline V gene are DFQATT and SNEGSKA (reference sequence). The DNA of the CDR3 is TGCAGTGCTAGAGAAGGTACGAGCAATCAGCCCCAGCATTTT. Protein: CSAREGTSNQPQHF.

In this sample, this clonotype turned up a few times. The chain has TRBV29-1 and TRBJ2-7, with 9 bases identical to TRBD1. The V gene's germline CDR1 is SQVTM and CDR2 ANQGSEA. This CDR3 is 15 amino acids long. Germline trimming cut 2 bases from V and 6 bases from J; bases unmatched to any gene: 11. The CDR3 here is CSVEFSGQGFSEQYF. Here the CDR3 DNA reads TGCAGCGTTGAATTTTCGGGACAGGGTTTCAGCGAGCAGTACTTC.

The rearrangement uses TRBV24-1 and TRBJ2-1; D uncertain. CDR1 and CDR2 (germline): KGHDR, SFDVKD. The CDR3 totals 11 residues. With 4 bases removed from V and 9 bases from J, the gap between germline ends came to 6 bases. The CDR3 spells CATSEFGEQFF. CDR3 DNA: TGTGCCACCAGTGAGTTTGGTGAGCAGTTCTTC.

V gene TRBV27 combines with J gene TRBJ2-2; 8 positions agree with TRBD2. CDR3 length equals 16 residues. CDR1 is MNHEY, CDR2 SMNVEV, per germline (reference sequence). V shed 7 bases, J shed 1 base, and the junction held 8 bases outside the gene matches. The CDR3 reads CASNPVTSGNTGELFF. The CDR3 nucleotides read TGTGCCAGCAACCCCGTAACTAGCGGGAACACCGGGGAGCTGTTTTTT.

This clonotype was detected a few times. The chain couples TRBV4-3 to TRBJ2-5; TRBD1 agrees at 9 bases. Germline assignment: CDR1 LGHNA and CDR2 YSLEER. The CDR3 sequence is 17 residues long. The V and J ends lost 4 bases and 4 bases, in that order; junction bases with no gene match: 13. The CDR3 DNA reads as TGCGCCAGCAGCCCCACCCGGAGACAGGGGGGAGGAGAGACCCAGTACTTC. It yields the protein CASSPTRRQGGGETQYF.